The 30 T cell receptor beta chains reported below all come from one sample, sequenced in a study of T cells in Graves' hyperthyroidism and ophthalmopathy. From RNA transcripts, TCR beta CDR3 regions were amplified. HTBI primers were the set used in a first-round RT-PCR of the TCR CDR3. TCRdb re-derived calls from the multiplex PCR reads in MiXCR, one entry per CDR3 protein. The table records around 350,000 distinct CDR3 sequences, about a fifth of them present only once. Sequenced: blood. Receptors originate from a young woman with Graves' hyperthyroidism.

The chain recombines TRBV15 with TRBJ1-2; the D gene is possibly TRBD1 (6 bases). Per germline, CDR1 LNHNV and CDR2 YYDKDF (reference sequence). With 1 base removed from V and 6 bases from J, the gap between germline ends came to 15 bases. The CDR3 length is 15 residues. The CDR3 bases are TGTGCCACCAGCAGAGTCTCAGGGGAGGTTAATGGCTACACCTTC. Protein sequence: CATSRVSGEVNGYTF.

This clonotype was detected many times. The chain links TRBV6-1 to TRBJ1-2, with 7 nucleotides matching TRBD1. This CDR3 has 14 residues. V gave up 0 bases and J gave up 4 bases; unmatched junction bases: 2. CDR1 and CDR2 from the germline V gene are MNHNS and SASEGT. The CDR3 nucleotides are TGTGCCAGCAGTGAAGCGGGACAGTCCTATGGCTACACCTTC. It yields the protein CASSEAGQSYGYTF.

CDR3 protein: CSARDGIIGRDEQYF. CDR3 sequence (DNA): TGCAGTGCTAGAGATGGGATCATTGGCCGGGACGAGCAGTACTTC. The chain joins TRBV20-1 to TRBJ2-7; no clear D. V was trimmed by 0 bases and J by 5 bases, leaving 17 bases between them. Germline loops: CDR1 DFQATT, CDR2 SNEGSKA (reference sequence). This CDR3 has 15 amino acids.

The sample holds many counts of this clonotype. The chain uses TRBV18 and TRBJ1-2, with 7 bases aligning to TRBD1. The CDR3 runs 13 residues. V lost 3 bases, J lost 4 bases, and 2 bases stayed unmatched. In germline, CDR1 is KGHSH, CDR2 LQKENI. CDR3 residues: CASSPGQVYGYTF. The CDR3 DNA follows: TGTGCCAGCTCACCCGGACAGGTCTATGGCTACACCTTC.

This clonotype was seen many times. In DNA form, the CDR3 reads TGTGCCAGCAGCTTTCTTACTTGGACAGGGGGAGAGACCCAGTACTTC. It codes for CASSFLTWTGGETQYF. The chain employs TRBV7-9 and TRBJ2-5, with 10 bases identical to TRBD1. J gave up 4 bases and V 3 bases, and 8 bases lay outside the gene matches. CDR1 SEHNR and CDR2 FQNEAQ come from the germline V gene (reference sequence). The CDR3 loop spans 16 amino acids. The full variable domain, with the rest looked up from reference TRBV7-9 and TRBJ2-5, is DTGVSQNPRHKITKRGQNVTFRCDPISEHNRLYWYRQTLGQGPEFLTYFQNEAQLEKSRLLSDRFSAERPKGSFSTLEIQRTEQGDSAMYLCASSFLTWTGGETQYFGPGTRLLVL.

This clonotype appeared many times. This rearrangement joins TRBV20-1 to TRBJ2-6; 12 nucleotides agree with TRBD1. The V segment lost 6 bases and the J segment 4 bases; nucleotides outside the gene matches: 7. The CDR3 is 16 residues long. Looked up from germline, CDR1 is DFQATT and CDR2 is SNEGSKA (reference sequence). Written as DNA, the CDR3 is TGCAGTGCGGGGGGACAGGGGGCGACAGGGGCCAACGTCCTGACTTTC. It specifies CSAGGQGATGANVLTF.

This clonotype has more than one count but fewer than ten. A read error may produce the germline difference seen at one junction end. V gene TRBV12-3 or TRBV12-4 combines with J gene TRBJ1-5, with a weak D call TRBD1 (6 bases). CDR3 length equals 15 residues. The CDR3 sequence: CASSPTGVLAQPQHF. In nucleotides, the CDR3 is TGTGCCAGCAGTCCGACAGGAGTCCTGGCACAGCCTCAGCATTTT.

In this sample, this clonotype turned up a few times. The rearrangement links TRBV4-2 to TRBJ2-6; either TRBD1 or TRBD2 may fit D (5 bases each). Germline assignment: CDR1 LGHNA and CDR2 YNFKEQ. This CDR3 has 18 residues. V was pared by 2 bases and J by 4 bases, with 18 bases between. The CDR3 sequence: CASSQHRPGRGGANVLTF. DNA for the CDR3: TGTGCCAGCAGCCAACACCGGCCGGGGCGCGGGGGGGCCAACGTCCTGACTTTC.

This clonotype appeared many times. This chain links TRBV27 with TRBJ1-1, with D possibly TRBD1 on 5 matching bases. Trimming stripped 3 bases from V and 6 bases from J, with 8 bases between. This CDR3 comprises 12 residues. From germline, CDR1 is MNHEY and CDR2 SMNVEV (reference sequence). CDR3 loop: CASSFWGSEAFF. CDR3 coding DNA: TGTGCCAGCAGTTTCTGGGGGTCTGAAGCTTTCTTT.

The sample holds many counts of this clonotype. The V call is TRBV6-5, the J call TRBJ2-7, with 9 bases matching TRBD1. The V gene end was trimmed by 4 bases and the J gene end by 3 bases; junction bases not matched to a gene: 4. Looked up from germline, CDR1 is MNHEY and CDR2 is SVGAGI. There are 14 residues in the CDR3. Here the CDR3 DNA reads TGTGCCAGCAGTTGGCAGACAGGGGGCTACGAGCAGTACTTC. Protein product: CASSWQTGGYEQYF.

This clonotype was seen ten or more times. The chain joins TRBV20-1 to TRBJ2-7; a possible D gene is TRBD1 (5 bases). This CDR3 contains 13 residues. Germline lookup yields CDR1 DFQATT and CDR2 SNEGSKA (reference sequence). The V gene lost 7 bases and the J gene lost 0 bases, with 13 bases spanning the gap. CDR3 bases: TGCAGTGTTCGGGCAGGGTACTCCTACGAGCAGTACTTC. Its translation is CSVRAGYSYEQYF.

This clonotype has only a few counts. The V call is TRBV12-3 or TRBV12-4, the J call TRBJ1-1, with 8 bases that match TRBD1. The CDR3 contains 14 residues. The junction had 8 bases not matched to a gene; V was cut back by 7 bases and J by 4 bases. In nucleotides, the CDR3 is TGTGCCAGCAAATTAACAGGGGGACCCACTGAAGCTTTCTTT. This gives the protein CASKLTGGPTEAFF.

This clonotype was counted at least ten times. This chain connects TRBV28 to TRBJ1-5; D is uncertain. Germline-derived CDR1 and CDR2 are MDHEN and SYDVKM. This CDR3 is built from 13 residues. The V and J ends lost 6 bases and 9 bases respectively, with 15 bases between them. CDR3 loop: CASSGYGDLPQHF. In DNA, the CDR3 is TGTGCCAGCAGCGGGTATGGCGATCTGCCCCAGCATTTT. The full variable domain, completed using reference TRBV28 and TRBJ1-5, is DVKVTQSSRYLVKRTGEKVFLECVQDMDHENMFWYRQDPGLGLRLIYFSYDVKMKEKGDIPEGYSVSREKKERFSLILESASTNQTSMYLCASSGYGDLPQHFGDGTRLSIL.

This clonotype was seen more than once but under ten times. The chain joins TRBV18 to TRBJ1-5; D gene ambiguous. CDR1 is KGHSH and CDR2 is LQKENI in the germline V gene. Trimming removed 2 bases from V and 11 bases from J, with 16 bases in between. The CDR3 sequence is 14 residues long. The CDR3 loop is CASSPEKWREAQHF. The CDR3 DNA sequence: TGTGCCAGCTCACCAGAGAAATGGAGAGAGGCCCAGCATTTT.

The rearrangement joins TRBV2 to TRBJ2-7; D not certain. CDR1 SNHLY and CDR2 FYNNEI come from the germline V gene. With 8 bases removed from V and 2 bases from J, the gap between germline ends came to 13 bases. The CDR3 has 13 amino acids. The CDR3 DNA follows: TGTGCCAGCGTTCGGGCAGTCGCCTACGAGCAGTACTTC. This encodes CASVRAVAYEQYF.

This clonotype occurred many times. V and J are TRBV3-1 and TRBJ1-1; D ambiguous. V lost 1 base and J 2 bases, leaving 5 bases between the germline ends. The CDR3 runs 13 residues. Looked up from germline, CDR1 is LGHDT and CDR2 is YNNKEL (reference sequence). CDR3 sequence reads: CASSQGDNTEAFF. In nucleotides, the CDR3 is TGTGCCAGCAGCCAAGGGGATAACACTGAAGCTTTCTTT.

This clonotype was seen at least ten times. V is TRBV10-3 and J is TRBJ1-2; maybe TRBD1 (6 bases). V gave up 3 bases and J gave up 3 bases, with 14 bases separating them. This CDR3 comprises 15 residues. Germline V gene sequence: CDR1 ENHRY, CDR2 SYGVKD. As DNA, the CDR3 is TGTGCCATCAGTGATCTCGGACAGAGATACTATGGCTACACCTTC. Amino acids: CAISDLGQRYYGYTF.

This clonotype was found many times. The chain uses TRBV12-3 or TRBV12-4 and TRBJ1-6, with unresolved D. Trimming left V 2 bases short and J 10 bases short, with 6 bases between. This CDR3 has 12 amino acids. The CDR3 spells CASSLSSSPLHF. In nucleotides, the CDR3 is TGTGCCAGCAGTTTATCGTCCTCACCCCTCCACTTT.

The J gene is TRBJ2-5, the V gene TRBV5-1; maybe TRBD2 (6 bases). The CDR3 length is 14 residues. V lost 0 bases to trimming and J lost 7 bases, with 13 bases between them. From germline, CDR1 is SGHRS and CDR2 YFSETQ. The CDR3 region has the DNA TGCGCCAGCAGCTTGGCTAAGGGAGGAGGGACCCAGTACTTC. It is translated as CASSLAKGGGTQYF.

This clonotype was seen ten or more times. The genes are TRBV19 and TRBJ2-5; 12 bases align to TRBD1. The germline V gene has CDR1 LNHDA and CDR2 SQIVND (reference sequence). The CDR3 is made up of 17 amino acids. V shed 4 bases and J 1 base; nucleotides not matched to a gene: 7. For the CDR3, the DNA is TGTGCCAGTAGTACCCCCCCGGGACAGGGGGCCCAAGAGACCCAGTACTTC. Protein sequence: CASSTPPGQGAQETQYF.

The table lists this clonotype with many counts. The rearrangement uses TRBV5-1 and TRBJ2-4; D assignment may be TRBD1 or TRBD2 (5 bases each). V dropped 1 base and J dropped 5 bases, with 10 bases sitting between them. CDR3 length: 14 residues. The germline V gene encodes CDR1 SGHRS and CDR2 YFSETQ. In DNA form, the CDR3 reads TGCGCCAGCAGCTTGTGGGGACCACAAAACATTCAGTACTTC. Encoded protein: CASSLWGPQNIQYF.

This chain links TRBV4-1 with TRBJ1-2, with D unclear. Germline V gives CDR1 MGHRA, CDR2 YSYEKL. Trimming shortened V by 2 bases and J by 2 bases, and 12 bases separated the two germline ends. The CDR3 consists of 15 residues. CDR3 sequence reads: CASSQLTTPNYGYTF. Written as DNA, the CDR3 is TGCGCCAGCAGCCAACTTACGACGCCAAACTATGGCTACACCTTC.

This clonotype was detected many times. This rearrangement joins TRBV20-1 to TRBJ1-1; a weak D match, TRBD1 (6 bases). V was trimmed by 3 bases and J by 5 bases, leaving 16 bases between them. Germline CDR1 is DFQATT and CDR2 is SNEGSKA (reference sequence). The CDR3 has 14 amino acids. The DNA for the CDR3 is TGCAGTGCTAGGGGGGGGGCAGGGCTAACTGAAGCTTTCTTT. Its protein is CSARGGAGLTEAFF.

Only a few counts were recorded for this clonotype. The DNA of the CDR3 is TGCAGCGTCCCTTGGGGCGGGGAGCTGTTTTTT. Protein product: CSVPWGGELFF. This chain joins TRBV29-1 and TRBJ2-2; D not certain. Trimming removed 6 bases at V and 7 bases at J, with 9 bases between. The germline gives CDR1 SQVTM, CDR2 ANQGSEA. This CDR3 has 11 residues.

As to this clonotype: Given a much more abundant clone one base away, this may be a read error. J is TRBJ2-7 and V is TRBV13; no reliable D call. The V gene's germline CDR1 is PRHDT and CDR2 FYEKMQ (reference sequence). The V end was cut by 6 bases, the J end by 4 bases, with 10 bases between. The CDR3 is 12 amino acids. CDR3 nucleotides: TGTGCCAGCAGTGTCGACCTGTACGAGCAGTACGTC. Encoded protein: CASSVDLYEQYV.

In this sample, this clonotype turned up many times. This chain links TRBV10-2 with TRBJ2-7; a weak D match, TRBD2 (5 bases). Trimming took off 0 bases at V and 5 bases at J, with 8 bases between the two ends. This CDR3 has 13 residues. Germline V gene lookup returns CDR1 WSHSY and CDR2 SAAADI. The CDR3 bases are TGCGCCAGCAGTGAGTCGAGAGGGAACGAGCAGTACTTC. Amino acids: CASSESRGNEQYF.

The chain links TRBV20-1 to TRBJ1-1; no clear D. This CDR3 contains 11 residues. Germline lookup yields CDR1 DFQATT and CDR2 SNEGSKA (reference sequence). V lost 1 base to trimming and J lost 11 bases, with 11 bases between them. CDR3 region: CSARADGEAFF. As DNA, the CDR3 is TGCAGTGCTAGAGCGGACGGGGAGGCTTTCTTT.

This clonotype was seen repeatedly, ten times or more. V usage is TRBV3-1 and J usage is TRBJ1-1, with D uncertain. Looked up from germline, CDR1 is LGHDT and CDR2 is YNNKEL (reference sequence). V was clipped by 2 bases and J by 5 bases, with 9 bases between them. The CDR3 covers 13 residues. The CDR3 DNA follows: TGTGCCAGCAGCCAACCCCGAGGGACTGAAGCTTTCTTT. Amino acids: CASSQPRGTEAFF.

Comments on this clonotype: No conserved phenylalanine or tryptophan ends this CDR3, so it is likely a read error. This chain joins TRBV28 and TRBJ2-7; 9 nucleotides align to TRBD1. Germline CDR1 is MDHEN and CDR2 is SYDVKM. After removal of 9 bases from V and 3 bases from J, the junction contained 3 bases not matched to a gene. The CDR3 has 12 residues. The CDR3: CASRGQGYEQYC. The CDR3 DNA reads TGTGCCAGTAGGGGACAGGGCTACGAGCAGTACTGC.

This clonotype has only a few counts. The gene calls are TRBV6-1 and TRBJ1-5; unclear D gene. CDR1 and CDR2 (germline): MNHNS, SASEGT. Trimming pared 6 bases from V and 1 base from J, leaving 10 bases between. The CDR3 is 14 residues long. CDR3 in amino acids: CASRTVESNQPQHF. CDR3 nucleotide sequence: TGTGCCAGCAGGACCGTAGAGAGCAATCAGCCCCAGCATTTT.